Listed below are T cell receptor beta chains from one sample, sequenced in a study of OX40 agonist ivuxolimab in advanced cancers. Clones were sequenced by immunoSEQ multiplex PCR, and TCRdb holds only the in-frame ones, with some missing. The table lists 70,000 to 95,000 clones, about 80% of them singletons. Material: CD4+ or CD8+ T cells sorted from blood, obtained in a trial of the OX40 agonist ivuxolimab. These receptors all stem from an adult with an advanced solid tumor such as melanoma, head and neck, liver or kidney cancer. Both conserved end residues are part of each CDR3.

v_call,cdr3_aa
TRBV6-6,CASSYPTGGSVAQYF
TRBV28,CASSVGGYTDTQYF
TRBV7-9,CASSFPGWGELFF
TRBV5-4,CASSSTRTRYEQYF
TRBV7-3,CASSSPTSGRSDTQYF
TRBV5-4,CASSATSGRADTQYF
TRBV25-1,CASRKGAANTGELFF
TRBV28,CASSNRLRRQTYNEQFF
TRBV4-1,CASSQPLGTQYF
TRBV28,CASSLVDAGELFF
TRBV12-5,CASGEYRDRPPPSTYNEQFF
TRBV11-3,CASSLGGPGELFF
TRBV5-1,CASSPSPAIDGTGSYGYTF